The T cell receptor beta chain described here comes from a study of cytomegalovirus exposure and HLA in healthy donors. Overall study results and limits: Three chains tied to CMV proved CMV antigen-specific in vitro. Presence/absence analyses took donor sequencing depth as roughly uniform.

The CDR3 has 15 amino acids. Trimming stripped 8 bases from V and 0 bases from J, with 15 bases between. Germline CDR1 and CDR2: LGHNA and YNFKEQ. Use of 60 Vbeta and 13 Jbeta primers characterized the PCR. Assay: immunoSEQ multiplex PCR; the TCRdb copy retains only in-frame clones and omits some. Here the sample spans 150,000 to 200,000 clones, 70% to 90% being singletons. In this sample, this clone turned up a few times. Antigen unknown. The chain combines TRBV4-2 with TRBJ2-3; the D gene is possibly TRBD2 (7 bases). Sequenced: PBMCs. This TCR was recovered from a man aged 30 to 45 in good health and CMV-seropositive. Here the CDR3 reads CASEVGGGSTDTQYF. The DNA for the CDR3 is TGTGCCAGCGAAGTGGGGGGGGGCAGCACAGATACGCAGTATTTT.